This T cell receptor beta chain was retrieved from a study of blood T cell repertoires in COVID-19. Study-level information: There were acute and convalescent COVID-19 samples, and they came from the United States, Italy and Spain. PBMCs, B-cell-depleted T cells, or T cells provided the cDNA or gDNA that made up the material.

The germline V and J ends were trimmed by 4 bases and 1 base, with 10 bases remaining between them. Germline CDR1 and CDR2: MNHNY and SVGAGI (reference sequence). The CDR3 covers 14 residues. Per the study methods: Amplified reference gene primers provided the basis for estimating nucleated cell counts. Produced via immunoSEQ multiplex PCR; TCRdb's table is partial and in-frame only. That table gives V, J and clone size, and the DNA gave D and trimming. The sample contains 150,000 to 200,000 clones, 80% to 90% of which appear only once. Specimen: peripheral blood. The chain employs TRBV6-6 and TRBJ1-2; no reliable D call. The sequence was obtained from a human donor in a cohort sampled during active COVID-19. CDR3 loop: CASSSGLLNYGYTF. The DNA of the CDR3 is TGTGCCAGCAGTTCAGGACTCCTTAACTATGGCTACACCTTC.